These 22 T cell receptor beta chains were all obtained from the same sample, sequenced in a study of molecular identifiers for immune sequencing clone quantification listed by TCRdb under 2018. Library construction relied on PCR. Sequencing was carried out with an Illumina HiSeq 4000. The public reads were reprocessed in TCRdb via fastp at Q25 and MiXCR, keeping in-frame beta chains. Identical CDR3 protein sequences are pooled into one entry, listed with their most common genes and DNA. This sample comprises about 510,000 distinct CDR3 sequences, about a fifth of them detected only once. Of the sample, under 0.85% falls within the top ten clones. The sequencing input was naive CD8+ T cells from blood, with Jurkat cell RNA spiked in. What the cell subset or site label conveys for this sample: FACS-sorted CD8+CD4-CCR7+CD45RA+ naive T cells. These receptors came from a human donor in good health. Some libraries in this study had Jurkat cell RNA spiked in.

This clonotype occurred many times. V and J are TRBV29-1 and TRBJ2-2; TRBD1 agrees at 8 bases. The CDR3 covers 15 residues. V lost 0 bases and J lost 6; bases outside the gene matches: 6. The germline gives CDR1 SQVTM, CDR2 ANQGSEA. This CDR3 reads CSVEDPGQGPGELFF. The CDR3 DNA sequence: TGCAGCGTTGAAGATCCCGGACAGGGTCCCGGGGAGCTGTTTTTT.

Remarks on this clonotype: The CDR3 does not end in the conserved phenylalanine or tryptophan, so this is likely a read error. This chain uses TRBV5-3 with TRBJ2-7; the D is unclear. TRBV5-3 is sorted into the ORF group, with uncertain function. The length of the CDR3 is 13 residues. CDR3 sequence reads: CASSYRTDYEQYC. CDR3 sequence (DNA): TGTGCCAGCAGCTACCGGACGGACTACGAGCAGTACTGC.

This clonotype was found a few times. The chain recombines TRBV7-9 with TRBJ2-1; no definite D call. Per germline, CDR1 SEHNR and CDR2 FQNEAQ (reference sequence). The CDR3 totals 14 residues. V lost 5 bases and J lost 0, with 8 bases in between. In DNA form, the CDR3 reads TGTGCCAGCAGCATCGTCCACTCCTACAATGAGCAGTTCTTC. This gives the protein CASSIVHSYNEQFF.

In regard to this clonotype: Since a much larger clone is just one base distant, this may be a read error. This sequence joins TRBV11-2 and TRBJ2-1; 8 bases match TRBD1. The CDR3 is 14 residues long. From germline, CDR1 is SGHAT and CDR2 FQNNGV. For the CDR3, the DNA is TGTGCCAGCAGCGTCGACAGGGGCGCGCGTCGGCAGCTCTTC. Amino acids: CASSVDRGARRQLF.

Ten or more counts support this clonotype. The V and J genes are TRBV13 and TRBJ2-7; 10 bases fit TRBD2. From germline, CDR1 is PRHDT and CDR2 FYEKMQ (reference sequence). CDR3 length equals 14 residues. With 4 bases clipped from V and 5 bases from J, the junction kept 5 bases outside the gene matches. CDR3 in amino acids: CASSSGLAQDEQYF. As DNA, the CDR3 is TGTGCCAGCAGCTCGGGACTAGCGCAAGACGAGCAGTACTTC.

This clonotype was seen a single time. A read error may explain this, as a much larger clone is one base away. The chain has TRBV30 and TRBJ2-3; unclear D gene. The J call may be faulty, since TRBJ1-5 better matches the DNA end. Germline V gene lookup returns CDR1 GTSNPN and CDR2 SVGIG (reference sequence). The CDR3 has 11 amino acids. The CDR3 loop reads CAWSVRDAQHF. The CDR3 DNA follows: TGTGCCTGGAGTGTAAGGGATGCGCAGCATTTT.

The V gene is TRBV7-2, the J gene TRBJ2-7, with 13 bases aligning to TRBD2. V shed 5 bases, J shed 6 bases, and the junction held 16 bases outside the gene matches. The CDR3 is 18 amino acids. Germline CDR1 reads SGHTA; CDR2 reads FQGNSA. The CDR3 spells CASSLTSGGETLWSEQYF. The CDR3 nucleotides are TGTGCCAGCAGCCTAACTAGCGGGGGGGAAACCCTTTGGAGCGAGCAGTACTTC.

This clonotype was counted between two and nine times. This chain uses TRBV29-1 with TRBJ1-2; 8 nucleotides align to TRBD1. Trimming cost V 6 bases and J 8 bases; bases outside gene matches: 14. Germline assignment: CDR1 SQVTM and CDR2 ANQGSEA. This CDR3 has 14 amino acids. The CDR3 protein is CSVVGQASNRGYTF. The CDR3 nucleotides read TGCAGCGTCGTGGGACAGGCTTCCAATAGGGGCTACACCTTC.

For this clonotype: Since a much larger clone is just one base distant, this may be a read error. The chain links TRBV20-1 to TRBJ2-7; D assignment may be TRBD1 or TRBD2 (5 bases each). There are 13 residues in the CDR3. V was trimmed by 6 bases and J by 3 bases, leaving 15 bases between them. Germline CDR1 DFQATT, CDR2 SNEGSKA (reference sequence). CDR3 nucleotide sequence: TGCAGTGCCCGAGCTGGGGGAGTCTACGAGCAGTACTTC. Translated: CSARAGGVYEQYF.

The chain carries TRBV7-9 and TRBJ2-7; 8 bases agree with TRBD1. V lost 5 bases, J lost 3 bases, and 6 bases stayed unmatched. The CDR3 contains 14 residues. Germline V gene data show CDR1 as SEHNR and CDR2 as FQNEAQ (reference sequence). The CDR3 DNA reads as TGTGCCAGCAGCAGAGGACAGGGAGACTACGAGCAGTACTTC. Residues: CASSRGQGDYEQYF.

The chain carries TRBV27 and TRBJ1-2, with 11 positions matching TRBD1. With V trimmed by 6 bases and J by 5 bases, 11 bases remained unmatched. Germline lookup yields CDR1 MNHEY and CDR2 SMNVEV (reference sequence). CDR3 length: 16 residues. This CDR3 reads CASRHLSGTGGYGYTF. The CDR3, as DNA: TGTGCCAGCAGACACCTCAGCGGGACAGGGGGATATGGCTACACCTTC.

The rearrangement uses TRBV30 and TRBJ2-3, with 9 positions matching TRBD1. Germline assignment: CDR1 GTSNPN and CDR2 SVGIG (reference sequence). V lost 4 bases, J lost 6 bases, and 20 bases stayed unmatched. The CDR3 runs to 18 residues. CDR3 coding DNA: TGTGCCTGGATTTTGGACAGGGGCTTTGCCCCCACTGAGGATACGCAGTATTTT. Protein product: CAWILDRGFAPTEDTQYF. The variable domain in full, completed from reference TRBV30 and TRBJ2-3, reads SQTIHQWPATLVQPVGSPLSLECTVEGTSNPNLYWYRQAAGRGLQLLFYSVGIGQISSEVPQNLSASRPQDRQFILSSKKLLLSDSGFYLCAWILDRGFAPTEDTQYFGPGTRLTVL.

This chain links TRBV2 with TRBJ1-4; D is unclear. The CDR3 runs 15 residues. Deletions cut 5 bases from V and 6 bases from J, with 16 bases between. The germline V gene encodes CDR1 SNHLY and CDR2 FYNNEI. The CDR3 nucleotides read TGTGCCAGCAGTCCTGACGGGGTCTATGATGAAAAACTGTTTTTT. It encodes CASSPDGVYDEKLFF.

This clonotype came up a few times. The CDR3 is CASSTNRGLYTEAFF. The CDR3 nucleotides read TGTGCCAGCAGTACGAACAGGGGGCTGTACACTGAAGCTTTCTTT. The rearrangement uses TRBV27 and TRBJ1-1; TRBD1 agrees at 9 bases. The CDR3 has 15 residues. The ends lost 5 bases at V and 3 bases at J; junction bases unmatched: 7. The germline gives CDR1 MNHEY, CDR2 SMNVEV (reference sequence).

This clonotype showed up many times. The junction differs from germline at one of its ends, possibly a read error. J is TRBJ2-3 and V is TRBV7-2; 12 bases are a match to TRBD2. The CDR3 is 15 amino acids. Germline V CDR1 and CDR2: SGHTA, FQGNSA. The CDR3 bases are TGTGCCAGCAGCCTAGCGGGAGGGCACACAGATACGCAGTATTTT. Its protein product is CASSLAGGHTDTQYF.

In this sample, this clonotype turned up once. This sequence may be a read error, since a much larger clone differs from it by one base. The chain links TRBV5-1 to TRBJ1-3; TRBD1 might be the D (6 bases). This CDR3 contains 15 residues. Germline V lookup: CDR1 SGHRS, CDR2 YFSETQ. Here the CDR3 DNA reads TGCGCCAGCAGCTTTGGACAGTTCTCTGGAAACGCCATATATTTT. Protein sequence: CASSFGQFSGNAIYF.

There are many counts of this clonotype. The rearrangement joins TRBV2 to TRBJ2-7; 7 bases line up with TRBD1. Trimming at V came to 6 bases and at J to 4 bases, leaving 18 bases not matched to a gene. The V gene's germline CDR1 is SNHLY and CDR2 FYNNEI. This CDR3 has 17 residues. CDR3 nucleotide sequence: TGTGCCAGCAGACCTACCGCCGGGACAGCGAGACTGTACGAGCAGTACTTC. Translation gives CASRPTAGTARLYEQYF.

The V call is TRBV7-9, the J call TRBJ2-1; D is undetermined. This CDR3 is 12 amino acids long. Per the germline V gene, CDR1 is SEHNR and CDR2 is FQNEAQ (reference sequence). V gave up 0 bases and J gave up 15 bases, with 12 bases separating them. CDR3 protein: CASSLAERPRFF. Written as DNA, the CDR3 is TGTGCCAGCAGCTTAGCGGAGCGCCCCCGGTTCTTC.

A remark on this clonotype: A junction end diverges from the germline sequence, so it may reflect a read error. The chain recombines TRBV4-1 with TRBJ2-3, with D tentatively TRBD1 (5 bases). Looked up from germline, CDR1 is MGHRA and CDR2 is YSYEKL. This CDR3 region has 16 residues. The DNA of the CDR3 is TGCGCCAGCAGTCAAGGACGGTGGGGCGAGACAGATACGCAGTATTTT. It specifies CASSQGRWGETDTQYF.

On this clonotype: The germline gene is not matched at one end of the junction; a read error may be the cause. V is TRBV20-1 and J is TRBJ1-6; no clear D gene. CDR1 is DFQATT, CDR2 SNEGSKA, per germline (reference sequence). This CDR3 is 8 amino acids long. In DNA form, the CDR3 reads TGCAGTGCTCCCCCGTTTGGCTTT. Its translation is CSAPPFGF.

This clonotype occurred a few times. V and J are TRBV10-3 and TRBJ1-1; D may be TRBD1 (5 bases). Germline CDR1 reads ENHRY; CDR2 reads SYGVKD. V dropped 6 bases and J dropped 0 bases, with 11 bases sitting between them. This CDR3 contains 14 residues. The CDR3 DNA is TGTGCCATCAGCGGGACCCCCCTGAACACTGAAGCTTTCTTT. The encoded protein is CAISGTPLNTEAFF.

This rearrangement joins TRBV19 to TRBJ2-1; D remains ambiguous. This CDR3 contains 14 residues. V was cut by 5 bases and J by 5 bases, with 13 bases left in between. Per germline, CDR1 LNHDA and CDR2 SQIVND (reference sequence). CDR3 coding DNA: TGTGCCAGTAGTTTCGGCCAGCGAAACAATGAGCAGTTCTTC. Encoded protein: CASSFGQRNNEQFF.